Listed below are T cell receptor beta chains from one sample, sequenced in a study of shared clonotypes between healthy human individuals. The table came from immunoSEQ multiplex PCR; TCRdb's copy has only in-frame clones and leaves some out. The sample lists about 490,000 clones, around 80% seen once, with 12% in the top ten. The sample consisted of PBMCs. Source of these receptors: a woman in her 40s in good health. Some clones in this sample may be carry-over from other donors' samples. CDR3s include the opening cysteine and the closing phenylalanine or tryptophan. The D gene is left open where the match is weak. Size values are once, few and many counts, or a class for expanded clones, and some rows have none.

abundance	v_gene	j_gene	d_gene	CDR3aa	CDR3nt
-	TRBV18	TRBJ1-1	-	CASSDRVPAGNMNTEAFF	TGTGCCAGCTCAGACCGCGTTCCGGCAGGGAACATGAACACTGAAGCTTTCTTT
-	TRBV27	TRBJ2-7	-	CASSYRPGYEQYF	TGTGCCAGCAGTTACCGCCCCGGGTACGAGCAGTACTTC
-	TRBV11-3	TRBJ2-3	-	CASSLGATSTDTQYF	TGTGCCAGCAGCTTAGGGGCGACTAGCACAGATACGCAGTATTTT
-	TRBV19	TRBJ2-1	TRBD2	CASSIGAGLALNEQFF	TGTGCCAGTAGTATAGGGGCAGGACTAGCGTTAAATGAGCAGTTCTTC
-	TRBV4-3	TRBJ1-5	-	CASSQDPGKPLQPQHF	TGCGCCAGCAGCCAAGATCCGGGGAAACCTCTTCAGCCCCAGCATTTT
-	TRBV6-4	TRBJ1-1	-	CASSDSQGSAYTEAFF	TGTGCCAGCAGTGACTCTCAGGGGTCCGCGTACACTGAAGCTTTCTTT
-	TRBV7-8	TRBJ2-1	TRBD1	CASSRDRGRNNEQFF	TGTGCCAGCAGCCGTGACAGGGGGCGAAACAATGAGCAGTTCTTC
-	TRBV28	TRBJ2-1	TRBD2	CASRPGLAVKEQFF	TGTGCCAGCAGACCGGGACTAGCAGTAAAGGAGCAGTTCTTC
-	TRBV14	TRBJ2-5	TRBD2	CASSQGSSGGVWETQYF	TGTGCCAGCAGCCAAGGGTCTAGCGGGGGAGTATGGGAGACCCAGTACTTC
-	TRBV7-2	TRBJ2-1	-	CASSPGKGGTSRNEQFF	TGTGCCAGCAGCCCCGGCAAGGGCGGGACCTCGAGAAATGAGCAGTTCTTC
-	TRBV14	TRBJ2-7	-	CASSLNIGFSYEQYF	TGTGCCAGCAGCCTTAACATTGGGTTTTCCTACGAGCAGTACTTC
-	TRBV18	TRBJ1-4	-	CASSPQEPGTNEKLFF	TGTGCCAGCTCACCCCAGGAGCCGGGAACTAATGAAAAACTGTTTTTT
once	TRBV29-1	TRBJ2-5	TRBD1	CSSKDRVETQYF	TGCAGCTCAAAGGACAGGGTAGAGACCCAGTACTTC
few	TRBV5-1	TRBJ2-7	TRBD1	CASSWGDRGYEQYF	TGCGCCAGCAGCTGGGGGGACAGGGGCTACGAGCAGTACTTC
once	TRBV28	TRBJ2-1	TRBD2	CASSRPLTSDEQFF	TGTGCCAGCAGCCGCCCCCTTACTAGCGATGAGCAGTTCTTC
-	TRBV6-1	TRBJ1-3	-	CASSPGLQSGNTIYF	TGTGCCAGCAGCCCCGGACTGCAGTCTGGAAACACCATATATTTT
-	TRBV10-1	TRBJ2-3	TRBD2	CASGEAGGFTDTQYF	TGCGCCAGCGGAGAAGCGGGAGGCTTCACAGATACGCAGTATTTT
-	TRBV27	TRBJ2-4	TRBD1	CASSFNPGTVKNIQYF	TGTGCCAGCAGTTTTAATCCGGGGACAGTTAAAAACATTCAGTACTTC
-	TRBV7-9	TRBJ1-2	-	CASSEGENYGYTF	TGTGCCAGCAGCGAGGGGGAGAACTATGGCTACACCTTC
-	TRBV11-2	TRBJ2-5	-	CASSLRGVQETQYF	TGTGCCAGCAGCTTAAGGGGAGTCCAAGAGACCCAGTACTTC
-	TRBV27	TRBJ1-3	-	CASSLARGNTIYF	TGTGCCAGCAGTTTAGCAAGAGGAAACACCATATATTTT
-	TRBV29-1	TRBJ2-1	-	CSVDGTPLYNEQFF	TGCAGCGTTGACGGGACTCCCCTTTACAATGAGCAGTTCTTC
-	TRBV10-2	TRBJ1-1	-	CASSDPTGMNTEAFF	TGCGCCAGCAGTGACCCGACCGGGATGAACACTGAAGCTTTCTTT
-	TRBV7-7	TRBJ2-1	-	CASSLGRGASYNEQFF	TGTGCCAGCAGCTTAGGCCGGGGCGCCTCCTACAATGAGCAGTTCTTC
-	TRBV11-3	TRBJ2-7	-	CASSLGGRGVHEQYF	TGTGCCAGCAGCTTAGGCGGTAGGGGCGTCCACGAGCAGTACTTC
-	TRBV5-4	TRBJ2-1	TRBD2	CASSLDGGIHNEQFF	TGTGCCAGCAGCCTGGACGGGGGGATCCACAATGAGCAGTTCTTC
-	TRBV10-3	TRBJ2-7	-	CAISERILAYEQYF	TGTGCCATCAGTGAGAGGATCCTGGCCTACGAGCAGTACTTC
-	TRBV5-4	TRBJ2-5	-	CASSWREETQYF	TGTGCCAGCAGCTGGCGCGAAGAGACCCAGTACTTC
once	TRBV9	TRBJ2-3	TRBD2	CASSSRLAGNTDTQYF	TGTGCCAGCAGCTCCCGACTAGCGGGAAACACAGATACGCAGTATTTT
-	TRBV7-9	TRBJ2-3	-	CASRWATDTQYF	TGTGCCAGCAGGTGGGCCACAGATACGCAGTATTTT
-	TRBV28	TRBJ2-5	-	CASSKKDWKETQYF	TGTGCCAGCAGCAAAAAAGACTGGAAAGAGACCCAGTACTTC
few	TRBV2	TRBJ2-3	-	CASPRDNTQYF	TGTGCCAGTCCCCGGGACAACACGCAGTATTTT
-	TRBV7-9	TRBJ2-7	-	CASSLSNPAYEQYF	TGTGCCAGCAGCTTAAGCAACCCTGCCTACGAGCAGTACTTC